This T cell receptor (beta chain) stems from a study of identical twins. This clonotype has more than one count but fewer than ten. TCRdb recomputed calls from the 5' RACE reads with MiXCR, one row per CDR3 protein. Counted here are some 1,600,000 distinct CDR3 sequences, around 29% occurring once; the ten biggest clones make up about 0.27%. The origin of this receptor is a newborn girl in good health. Sequenced: cord blood.

The CDR3 nucleotides read TGTGCCAGCAATCAATTCTCTAGGTGGCATGACGGCAATCAGCCCCAGCATTTT. This translates into CASNQFSRWHDGNQPQHF. The V gene is TRBV6-1, the J gene TRBJ1-5; unclear D gene. The germline V gene has CDR1 MNHNS and CDR2 SASEGT. Trimming left V 7 bases short and J 2 bases short, with 24 bases between. The length of the CDR3 is 18 residues.